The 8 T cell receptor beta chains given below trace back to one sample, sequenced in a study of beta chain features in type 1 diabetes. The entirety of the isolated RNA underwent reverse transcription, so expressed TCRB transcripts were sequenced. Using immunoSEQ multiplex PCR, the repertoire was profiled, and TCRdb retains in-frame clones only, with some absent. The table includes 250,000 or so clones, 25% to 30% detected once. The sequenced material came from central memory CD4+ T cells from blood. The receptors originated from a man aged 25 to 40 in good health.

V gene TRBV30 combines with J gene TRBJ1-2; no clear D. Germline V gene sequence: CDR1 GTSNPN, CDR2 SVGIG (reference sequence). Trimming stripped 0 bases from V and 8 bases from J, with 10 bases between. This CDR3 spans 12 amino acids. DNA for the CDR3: TGTGCCTGGAGTGTACCCCAAGGGGGCTACACCTTC. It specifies CAWSVPQGGYTF.

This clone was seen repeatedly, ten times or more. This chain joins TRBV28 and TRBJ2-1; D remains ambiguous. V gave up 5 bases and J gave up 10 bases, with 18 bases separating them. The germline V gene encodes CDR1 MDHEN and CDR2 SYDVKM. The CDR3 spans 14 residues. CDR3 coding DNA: TGTGCCAGCAGTAGAGATCGGTCTATTCGCGAGCAGTTCTTC. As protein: CASSRDRSIREQFF.

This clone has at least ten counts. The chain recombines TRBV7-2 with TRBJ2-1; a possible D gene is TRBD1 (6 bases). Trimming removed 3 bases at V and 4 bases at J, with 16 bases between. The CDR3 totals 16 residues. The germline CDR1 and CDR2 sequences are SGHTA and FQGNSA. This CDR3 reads CASSFTGRGKYNEQFF. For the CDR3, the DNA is TGTGCCAGCAGCTTCACCGGCAGGGGAAAATACAATGAGCAGTTCTTC.

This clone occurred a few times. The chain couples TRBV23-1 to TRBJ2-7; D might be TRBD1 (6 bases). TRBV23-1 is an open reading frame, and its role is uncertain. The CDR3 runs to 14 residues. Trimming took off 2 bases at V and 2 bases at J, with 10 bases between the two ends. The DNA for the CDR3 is TGCGCCAGCAGTCAAGTTAGGACAGCCTACGAGCAGTACTTC. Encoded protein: CASSQVRTAYEQYF.

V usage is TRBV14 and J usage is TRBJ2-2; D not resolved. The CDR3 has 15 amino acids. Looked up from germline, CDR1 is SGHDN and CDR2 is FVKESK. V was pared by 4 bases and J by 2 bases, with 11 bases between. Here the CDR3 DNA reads TGTGCCAGCAGCCTTCAATTTGCCAACACCGGGGAGCTGTTTTTT. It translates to CASSLQFANTGELFF. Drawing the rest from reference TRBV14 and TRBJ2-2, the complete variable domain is EAGVTQFPSHSVIEKGQTVTLRCDPISGHDNLYWYRRVMGKEIKFLLHFVKESKQDESGMPNNRFLAERTGGTYSTLKVQPAELEDSGVYFCASSLQFANTGELFFGEGSRLTVL.

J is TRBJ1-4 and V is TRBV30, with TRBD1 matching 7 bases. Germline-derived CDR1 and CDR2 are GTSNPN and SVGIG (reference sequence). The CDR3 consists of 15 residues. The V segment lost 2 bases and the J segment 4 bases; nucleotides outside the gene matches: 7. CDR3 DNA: TGTGCCTGGAGTCAGGGGACAGCCGTTAATGAAAAACTGTTTTTT. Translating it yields CAWSQGTAVNEKLFF.

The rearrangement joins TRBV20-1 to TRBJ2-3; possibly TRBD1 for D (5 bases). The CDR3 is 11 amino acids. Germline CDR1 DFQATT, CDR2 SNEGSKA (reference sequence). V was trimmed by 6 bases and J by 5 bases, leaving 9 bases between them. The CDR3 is CSATRGDTQYF. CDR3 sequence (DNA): TGCAGTGCCACAAGGGGAGATACGCAGTATTTT.

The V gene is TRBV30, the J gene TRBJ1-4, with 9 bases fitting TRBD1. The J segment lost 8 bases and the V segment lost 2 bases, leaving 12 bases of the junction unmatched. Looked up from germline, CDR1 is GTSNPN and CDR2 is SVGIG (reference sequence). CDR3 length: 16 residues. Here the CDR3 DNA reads TGTGCCTGGAGTACAGAGACGGGACAGGGATACGAAAAACTGTTTTTT. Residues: CAWSTETGQGYEKLFF. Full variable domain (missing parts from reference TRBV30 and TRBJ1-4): SQTIHQWPATLVQPVGSPLSLECTVEGTSNPNLYWYRQAAGRGLQLLFYSVGIGQISSEVPQNLSASRPQDRQFILSSKKLLLSDSGFYLCAWSTETGQGYEKLFFGSGTQLSVL.